These 5 T cell receptor beta chains share one sample of origin, sequenced in a study of T cells in Graves' hyperthyroidism and ophthalmopathy. RNA transcripts yielded amplified TCR beta CDR3 regions. The HTBI primer set was used in a first-round RT-PCR of the TCR CDR3. From the multiplex PCR reads, TCRdb called clonotypes with MiXCR, one entry per CDR3 protein. The table records 530,000 or so distinct CDR3 sequences, roughly a quarter of them present only once. The sequenced material came from blood. All receptors come from a woman aged 30 to 39 with Graves' ophthalmopathy.

This clonotype came up many times. This chain joins TRBV5-5 and TRBJ2-4, with 7 bases identical to TRBD2. The CDR3 is 15 residues long. Per germline, CDR1 SGHKS and CDR2 YYEKEE (reference sequence). V gave up 5 bases and J gave up 2 bases; unmatched junction bases: 7. The CDR3, as DNA: TGTGCCAGCAGTCCCGGCGGGGGATCCAAAAACATTCAGTACTTC. It yields the protein CASSPGGGSKNIQYF.

V gene TRBV6-1 combines with J gene TRBJ1-5; no firm D call. Between the trimmed V and J ends, which lost 8 bases and 0 bases, there was a span of 8 bases. Germline V gene lookup returns CDR1 MNHNS and CDR2 SASEGT. This CDR3 has 13 residues. The CDR3 loop reads CASAFFSNQPQHF. The CDR3 nucleotides read TGTGCCAGCGCATTTTTTAGCAATCAGCCCCAGCATTTT.

At least ten counts were recorded for this clonotype. The chain recombines TRBV11-2 with TRBJ2-7; the match to TRBD2 covers 13 bases. Germline CDR1 and CDR2: SGHAT and FQNNGV. The CDR3 spans 14 residues. Trimming took 5 bases from V and 12 from J; bases not matched to a gene: 10. CDR3 nucleotides: TGTGCCAGCAGCCCGGGACTAGCGGGGCCCTTACTGTACTTC. Amino acids: CASSPGLAGPLLYF.

The table lists this clonotype with many counts. This chain joins TRBV27 and TRBJ1-1; D uncertain. V gave up 1 base and J gave up 7 bases, with 7 bases separating them. From germline, CDR1 is MNHEY and CDR2 SMNVEV (reference sequence). CDR3 length equals 12 residues. CDR3 nucleotides: TGTGCCAGCAGTTTATTTGGGCGTGAAGCTTTCTTT. Protein: CASSLFGREAFF.

In this sample, this clonotype turned up a few times. The J gene is TRBJ2-1, the V gene TRBV4-1; D may be TRBD2 (5 bases). Germline V gene sequence: CDR1 MGHRA, CDR2 YSYEKL. Between the trimmed V and J ends, which lost 0 bases and 9 bases, there was a span of 18 bases. CDR3 length equals 16 residues. The CDR3 region has the DNA TGCGCCAGCAGCCAAGAATACGACGGGGTGAGTGGTGAGCAGTTCTTC. Its translation is CASSQEYDGVSGEQFF.